These 18 T cell receptor beta chains were sequenced from one sample in a study of neurological immune-mediated disorders. MiXCR, run by TCRdb on the 5' RACE reads, gives a single entry per CDR3 protein. The sample gives about 79,000 distinct CDR3 sequences, approximately 14% of which show up once; about 6.8% is in the top ten. The sequenced material came from PBMCs. These TCRs come from a woman in her 50s in good health.

This clonotype appeared many times. The chain uses TRBV7-2 and TRBJ2-1, with D uncertain. Germline V CDR1 and CDR2: SGHTA, FQGNSA. The CDR3 has 12 amino acids. Trimming took 1 base from V and 8 from J, leaving 6 bases between them. CDR3 coding DNA: TGTGCCAGCAGCTTAGTACTGGATGAGCAGTTCTTC. Residues: CASSLVLDEQFF. Drawing the rest from reference TRBV7-2 and TRBJ2-1, the complete variable domain is GAGVSQSPSNKVTEKGKDVELRCDPISGHTALYWYRQSLGQGLEFLIYFQGNSAPDKSGLPSDRFSAERTGGSVSTLTIQRTQQEDSAVYLCASSLVLDEQFFGPGTRLTVL.

This clonotype was detected only a few times. The chain combines TRBV7-9 with TRBJ2-1, with a tentative D call TRBD1 (6 bases). The germline CDR1 and CDR2 sequences are SEHNR and FQNEAQ (reference sequence). The CDR3 sequence is 11 residues long. V was shortened by 0 bases and J by 16 bases, with 10 bases between the two germline ends. The CDR3 DNA is TGTGCCAGCAGCTTAGCGGGACAACTATTCTTC. It specifies CASSLAGQLFF.

This clonotype was counted at least ten times. This chain uses TRBV2 with TRBJ2-5; D may be TRBD1 (7 bases). Germline V gene data show CDR1 as SNHLY and CDR2 as FYNNEI. The CDR3 runs to 11 residues. V was cut by 8 bases and J by 7 bases, with 11 bases left in between. CDR3 bases: TGTGCCAGCGACAGGGACTGGACCCAGTACTTC. Translating gives CASDRDWTQYF.

At least ten counts were recorded for this clonotype. This rearrangement joins TRBV7-2 to TRBJ2-7, with 7 bases that match TRBD2. Looked up from germline, CDR1 is SGHTA and CDR2 is FQGNSA. This CDR3 region has 18 residues. V shed 2 bases and J 0 bases; nucleotides not matched to a gene: 13. In DNA, the CDR3 is TGTGCCAGCAGCTTAAAAGACCGTCCAGCGGGGTCCTCCTACGAGCAGTACTTC. This gives the protein CASSLKDRPAGSSYEQYF. Filled out from reference TRBV7-2 and TRBJ2-7, the complete variable domain reads GAGVSQSPSNKVTEKGKDVELRCDPISGHTALYWYRQSLGQGLEFLIYFQGNSAPDKSGLPSDRFSAERTGGSVSTLTIQRTQQEDSAVYLCASSLKDRPAGSSYEQYFGPGTRLTVT.

This clonotype was detected ten times or more. The rearrangement joins TRBV3-1 to TRBJ2-5, with D unclear. Germline V gene sequence: CDR1 LGHDT, CDR2 YNNKEL (reference sequence). The CDR3 extends over 14 amino acids. Trimming removed 1 base at V and 4 bases at J, with 10 bases between. This CDR3 reads CASSQGGWGETQYF. The CDR3 nucleotides are TGTGCCAGCAGCCAAGGCGGATGGGGAGAGACCCAGTACTTC.

This clonotype was recorded at least ten times. The rearrangement joins TRBV20-1 to TRBJ1-5; D is ambiguous. Trimming pared 3 bases from V and 0 bases from J, leaving 15 bases between. Per germline, CDR1 DFQATT and CDR2 SNEGSKA (reference sequence). The CDR3 length is 16 residues. The CDR3 DNA follows: TGCAGTGCTAGTGCAGGAAGCTTCTTTAGCAATCAGCCCCAGCATTTT. This codes for CSASAGSFFSNQPQHF.

This clonotype occurred many times. V gene TRBV6-1 combines with J gene TRBJ2-3; 9 bases align to TRBD1. Unmatched junction bases numbered 4, after V lost 6 bases and J lost 0 bases. The CDR3 is 15 amino acids. CDR1 MNHNS and CDR2 SASEGT come from the germline V gene. As DNA, the CDR3 is TGTGCCAGCAGCCGGGGACAGGGAAGCACAGATACGCAGTATTTT. Translating gives CASSRGQGSTDTQYF.

The V and J genes are TRBV10-3 and TRBJ2-1, with TRBD2 matching over 11 bases. The CDR3 has 17 amino acids. V was clipped by 3 bases and J by 8 bases; unmatched bases: 12. Germline CDR1 and CDR2: ENHRY and SYGVKD. The CDR3 loop reads CAISDRLSSGRTYEQFF. As DNA, the CDR3 is TGTGCCATCAGTGACCGGCTCTCTAGCGGGAGGACGTATGAGCAGTTCTTC.

The chain is built from TRBV7-6 and TRBJ2-3; tentative D call: TRBD1 (7 bases). CDR1 and CDR2 (germline): SGHVS, FNYEAQ. Trimming removed 3 bases at V and 4 bases at J, with 11 bases between. The CDR3 totals 14 residues. The CDR3 reads CASSLGRGADTQYF. The CDR3 DNA follows: TGTGCCAGCAGCTTGGGCAGGGGGGCAGATACGCAGTATTTT.

V usage is TRBV29-1 and J usage is TRBJ2-3; 7 bases agree with TRBD2. V dropped 7 bases and J dropped 1; count of bases not matched to a gene: 5. In germline, CDR1 is SQVTM, CDR2 ANQGSEA. CDR3 length: 13 amino acids. This CDR3 is CSGGLAGTDTQYF. The CDR3 coding sequence is TGCAGCGGCGGGCTAGCGGGCACAGATACGCAGTATTTT.

This clonotype showed up just a few times. J is TRBJ1-4 and V is TRBV20-1; D not certain. The CDR3 is made up of 13 amino acids. Looked up from germline, CDR1 is DFQATT and CDR2 is SNEGSKA (reference sequence). V lost 3 bases and J lost 3, with 8 bases in between. CDR3: CSASGPPNEKLFF. CDR3 nucleotide sequence: TGCAGTGCTAGTGGACCGCCTAATGAAAAACTGTTTTTT.

This clonotype was seen ten or more times. This chain joins TRBV4-1 and TRBJ2-1; 9 bases are a match to TRBD2. Germline V gene data show CDR1 as MGHRA and CDR2 as YSYEKL. V lost 0 bases to trimming and J lost 6 bases; unmatched junction nucleotides: 6. The CDR3 length is 16 residues. The CDR3 loop reads CASSQESASGINEQFF. As DNA, the CDR3 is TGCGCCAGCAGCCAAGAGTCGGCTAGCGGGATCAATGAGCAGTTCTTC.

This clonotype appeared many times. V usage is TRBV28 and J usage is TRBJ1-1; 9 bases fit TRBD1. The CDR3 totals 16 residues. Germline V gene data show CDR1 as MDHEN and CDR2 as SYDVKM. Unmatched junction bases numbered 8, after V lost 5 bases and J lost 1 base. The CDR3 is CASSRDRVLPNTEAFF. DNA of the CDR3: TGTGCCAGCAGTCGGGACAGGGTTCTCCCGAACACTGAAGCTTTCTTT.

This clonotype has at least ten counts. The chain combines TRBV2 with TRBJ1-5; 10 bases align to TRBD1. CDR3 length: 14 amino acids. The germline V gene has CDR1 SNHLY and CDR2 FYNNEI. The ends lost 6 bases at V and 4 bases at J; junction bases unmatched: 3. Written as DNA, the CDR3 is TGTGCCAGCAGAGGACAGGGGGAAAATCAGCCCCAGCATTTT. Amino acid sequence: CASRGQGENQPQHF. The entire variable domain, with the rest obtained from reference TRBV2 and TRBJ1-5, is as follows: EPEVTQTPSHQVTQMGQEVILRCVPISNHLYFYWYRQILGQKVEFLVSFYNNEISEKSEIFDDQFSVERPDGSNFTLKIRSTKLEDSAMYFCASRGQGENQPQHFGDGTRLSIL.

This clonotype appeared many times. The rearrangement uses TRBV5-1 and TRBJ2-3; D gene ambiguous. Germline assignment: CDR1 SGHRS and CDR2 YFSETQ. V shed 2 bases and J shed 0 bases, with 7 bases lying between them. The CDR3 loop spans 14 amino acids. The CDR3 here is CASSFGDSTDTQYF. For the CDR3, the DNA is TGCGCCAGCAGCTTCGGAGATAGCACAGATACGCAGTATTTT.

This clonotype was counted many times. This chain joins TRBV20-1 and TRBJ2-7; D assignment may be TRBD1 or TRBD2 (6 bases each). Germline V gene data show CDR1 as DFQATT and CDR2 as SNEGSKA (reference sequence). The CDR3 consists of 13 residues. Trimming cost V 4 bases and J 6 bases, with 16 bases left between them. The CDR3 protein is CSAIRGAEVEQYF. Written as DNA, the CDR3 is TGCAGTGCTATAAGGGGGGCTGAGGTCGAGCAGTACTTC.

This clonotype was seen ten or more times. The chain employs TRBV5-1 and TRBJ2-1, with D possibly being TRBD2 (5 bases). The CDR3 is 14 residues long. Germline loops: CDR1 SGHRS, CDR2 YFSETQ. Trimming took 5 bases from V and 1 from J, leaving 10 bases between them. CDR3 sequence: CASRASSSYNEQFF. DNA for the CDR3: TGCGCCAGCAGGGCTAGCTCTTCCTACAATGAGCAGTTCTTC.

This clonotype showed up just a few times. A much more abundant neighbour one base away suggests this may be a read error. The chain couples TRBV27 to TRBJ2-7; D may be TRBD1 or TRBD2 (6 bases each). This CDR3 is built from 14 residues. Germline CDR1 and CDR2: MNHEY and SMNVEV (reference sequence). CDR3: CSSSFGGFGYEQYF. The CDR3 DNA reads TGTTCCAGCAGCTTCGGGGGCTTCGGGTACGAGCAGTACTTC.